The 29 T cell receptor beta chains presented below share a single source sample, sequenced in a study of T-cell reconstitution after alpha-beta-depleted transplantation in children. Preparing the TCRbeta library involved the use of unique molecular identifiers. A single record per CDR3 protein comes from TCRdb applying MiXCR to the PCR reads. The sample shows approximately 800,000 distinct CDR3 sequences, about 16% of them seen only once. Source: PBMCs, mostly from graft donor cells, taken 360 days after TCRalphabeta/CD19-depleted stem cell transplant. The origin of the receptors is a male patient younger than 18 who had a stem cell transplant for acute lymphoblastic leukemia, so the T cells may come from the graft donor.

The chain carries TRBV12-3 or TRBV12-4 and TRBJ2-3, with 7 positions matching TRBD2. This CDR3 is 18 amino acids long. The junction had 19 bases not matched to a gene; V was cut back by 10 bases and J by 0 bases. CDR3 nucleotide sequence: TGTGCCATCTCCCCCATACTCGGGGAGGGTTGGAGCACAGATACGCAGTATTTT. Its protein product is CAISPILGEGWSTDTQYF.

This clonotype turned up a few times. The chain joins TRBV20-1 to TRBJ1-2; 12 bases agree with TRBD1. This CDR3 is built from 16 residues. Germline trimming cut 5 bases from V and 1 base from J; bases unmatched to any gene: 8. Germline V gene data show CDR1 as DFQATT and CDR2 as SNEGSKA (reference sequence). The CDR3 sequence is CSARRGQGARNYGYTF. The CDR3 region has the DNA TGCAGTGCTCGAAGGGGACAGGGGGCGCGTAACTATGGCTACACCTTC.

The V and J genes are TRBV7-9 and TRBJ2-2, with 7 bases identical to TRBD1. The V and J ends lost 11 bases and 2 bases, in that order; junction bases with no gene match: 8. The germline V gene encodes CDR1 SEHNR and CDR2 FQNEAQ (reference sequence). This CDR3 region has 14 residues. The DNA of the CDR3 is TGTGCCCGCGACAGGGAAAGAAACACCGGGGAGCTGTTTTTT. Translating gives CARDRERNTGELFF.

This clonotype was counted a few times. The chain is built from TRBV5-1 and TRBJ2-1; 8 bases map to TRBD2. Germline CDR1 reads SGHRS; CDR2 reads YFSETQ. The junction had 9 bases not matched to a gene; V was cut back by 4 bases and J by 15 bases. The CDR3 contains 12 residues. The CDR3: CASSPGGVAWFF. In DNA, the CDR3 is TGCGCCAGCAGCCCGGGGGGGGTAGCGTGGTTCTTC.

The chain couples TRBV4-1 to TRBJ2-7, with 9 bases matching TRBD2. This CDR3 region has 15 residues. Germline trimming cut 2 bases from V and 4 bases from J; bases unmatched to any gene: 6. Germline V gene sequence: CDR1 MGHRA, CDR2 YSYEKL. CDR3 residues: CASSQLSGSPYEQYF. CDR3 DNA: TGCGCCAGCAGCCAACTTAGCGGGAGCCCATACGAGCAGTACTTC.

CDR3: CASSLHSQQETQYF. CDR3 bases: TGTGCCAGCAGTTTACATTCACAACAAGAGACCCAGTACTTC. The J gene is TRBJ2-5, the V gene TRBV12-3 or TRBV12-4; D uncertain. V shed 2 bases and J shed 2 bases, with 9 bases lying between them. The CDR3 is 14 amino acids.

V usage is TRBV9 and J usage is TRBJ1-2, with D uncertain. CDR3 length: 15 amino acids. With 0 bases removed from V and 4 bases from J, the gap between germline ends came to 13 bases. From germline, CDR1 is SGDLS and CDR2 YYNGEE. The CDR3 DNA follows: TGTGCCAGCAGCGTAGAATCGAGAGTGAGCTATGGCTACACCTTC. This translates into CASSVESRVSYGYTF.

V gene TRBV28 combines with J gene TRBJ2-7; tentatively, D is TRBD2 (7 bases). The CDR3 is made up of 13 amino acids. Germline V lookup: CDR1 MDHEN, CDR2 SYDVKM. Trimming left V 3 bases short and J 5 bases short, with 11 bases between. The DNA of the CDR3 is TGTGCCAGCAGTTTGGGGGGGGCGGACGAGCAGTACTTC. It specifies CASSLGGADEQYF.

This clonotype was seen only a few times. The chain joins TRBV27 to TRBJ2-7; TRBD2 might be the D (6 bases). The CDR3 extends over 14 amino acids. V was pared by 8 bases and J by 6 bases, with 20 bases between. In germline, CDR1 is MNHEY, CDR2 SMNVEV (reference sequence). The CDR3: CASRIAGSPGEQYF. CDR3 nucleotides: TGTGCCAGCCGAATCGCCGGGAGCCCGGGCGAGCAGTACTTC.

The V call is TRBV6-1, the J call TRBJ2-5, with D perhaps being TRBD1 or TRBD2 (6 bases each). Germline V gene lookup returns CDR1 MNHNS and CDR2 SASEGT. This CDR3 has 17 amino acids. Trimming cost V 5 bases and J 5 bases, with 24 bases left between them. CDR3 amino acids: CASSLLPRGAREETQYF. The CDR3 DNA sequence: TGTGCCAGCAGTCTCCTCCCGAGGGGGGCGAGGGAGGAGACCCAGTACTTC.

The chain joins TRBV29-1 to TRBJ2-7; unclear D gene. From germline, CDR1 is SQVTM and CDR2 ANQGSEA. Trimming stripped 4 bases from V and 2 bases from J, with 15 bases between. This CDR3 contains 14 residues. CDR3 in DNA: TGCAGCGTTGGGCAGGCCCCGGGCGCCTACGAGCAGTACTTC. The encoded protein is CSVGQAPGAYEQYF.

This clonotype was seen only a few times. The chain combines TRBV25-1 with TRBJ2-2; TRBD1 agrees at 8 bases. In germline, CDR1 is MGHDK, CDR2 SYGVNS. V was pared by 2 bases and J by 4 bases, with 9 bases of the junction left unmatched. This CDR3 spans 17 amino acids. The CDR3 sequence is CASSEGDGQGPTGELFF. CDR3 DNA: TGTGCCAGCAGTGAAGGGGATGGACAGGGCCCCACCGGGGAGCTGTTTTTT.

This clonotype was detected only a few times. This chain uses TRBV27 with TRBJ2-7, with 7 bases aligning to TRBD2. J lost 4 bases, V lost 3 bases, and 18 bases had no gene match. The germline gives CDR1 MNHEY, CDR2 SMNVEV (reference sequence). The CDR3 is made up of 18 amino acids. The CDR3 protein is CASSFLVSGGSGRYEQYF. CDR3 DNA sequence: TGTGCCAGCAGTTTTTTGGTATCTGGCGGGAGTGGGAGATACGAGCAGTACTTC.

This clonotype came up a few times. V and J are TRBV20-1 and TRBJ2-1, with D unclear. V gave up 5 bases and J gave up 2 bases, with 13 bases separating them. The CDR3 extends over 14 amino acids. From germline, CDR1 is DFQATT and CDR2 SNEGSKA (reference sequence). In DNA form, the CDR3 reads TGCAGTGCTCGGACCCGAATTGCCTACAATGAGCAGTTCTTC. This translates into CSARTRIAYNEQFF.

The chain couples TRBV7-2 to TRBJ1-1; the match to TRBD1 covers 7 bases. V lost 4 bases, J lost 9 bases, and 5 bases stayed unmatched. The CDR3 is 12 residues long. Germline V gene data show CDR1 as SGHTA and CDR2 as FQGNSA. In nucleotides, the CDR3 is TGTGCCAGCAGCTCATTCAGGGGGAAAGCTTTCTTT. Translated: CASSSFRGKAFF.

The chain links TRBV12-3 or TRBV12-4 to TRBJ1-5, with D perhaps matching TRBD1 (6 bases). CDR3 length: 18 residues. Trimming stripped 3 bases from V and 0 bases from J, with 18 bases between. DNA for the CDR3: TGTGCCAGCAGTTTGGTCCCCTCCCACAGGGATAGCAATCAGCCCCAGCATTTT. This sequence encodes CASSLVPSHRDSNQPQHF.

This clonotype has more than one count but fewer than ten. The rearrangement joins TRBV12-3 or TRBV12-4 to TRBJ2-1, with TRBD2 matching over 12 bases. This CDR3 has 17 amino acids. J lost 9 bases, V lost 4 bases, and 13 bases had no gene match. In DNA form, the CDR3 reads TGTGCCAGCAGTTCCCAAACTAGCGGGAGGCTTTGGATTGAGCAGTTCTTC. Translated: CASSSQTSGRLWIEQFF.

The chain recombines TRBV3-1 with TRBJ2-3; D uncertain. The germline V gene encodes CDR1 LGHDT and CDR2 YNNKEL (reference sequence). This CDR3 has 11 amino acids. V lost 8 bases and J lost 3, with 6 bases in between. Written as DNA, the CDR3 is TGTGCCAGCCATGGGACAGATACGCAGTATTTT. Translation gives CASHGTDTQYF.

V is TRBV2 and J is TRBJ1-1; D is ambiguous. V was cut by 7 bases and J by 4 bases, with 19 bases left in between. Germline V gene data show CDR1 as SNHLY and CDR2 as FYNNEI. CDR3 length: 15 residues. As DNA, the CDR3 is TGTGCCAGCAATCCCGGTCTGGGTTCGATCACTGAAGCTTTCTTT. This encodes CASNPGLGSITEAFF. Looking up the rest from reference TRBV2 and TRBJ1-1 gives the full variable domain: EPEVTQTPSHQVTQMGQEVILRCVPISNHLYFYWYRQILGQKVEFLVSFYNNEISEKSEIFDDQFSVERPDGSNFTLKIRSTKLEDSAMYFCASNPGLGSITEAFFGQGTRLTVV.

The table lists this clonotype with many counts. The chain uses TRBV25-1 and TRBJ2-5; 7 nucleotides agree with TRBD2. Trimming cost V 5 bases and J 4 bases; bases outside gene matches: 13. Germline-derived CDR1 and CDR2 are MGHDK and SYGVNS. This CDR3 has 16 residues. The chain's CDR3 is CASSPSRDYLTETQYF. For the CDR3, the DNA is TGTGCCAGCAGTCCGTCCCGGGACTACCTCACAGAGACCCAGTACTTC.

This clonotype has more than one count but fewer than ten. The chain joins TRBV27 to TRBJ2-7; 7 positions match TRBD2. Germline trimming cut 4 bases from V and 0 bases from J; bases unmatched to any gene: 12. CDR3 length: 17 amino acids. Germline assignment: CDR1 MNHEY and CDR2 SMNVEV (reference sequence). Here the CDR3 DNA reads TGTGCCAGCAGTTCTCAACCGGGACTACAAAACTCCTACGAGCAGTACTTC. Translation gives CASSSQPGLQNSYEQYF.

Only a few counts were recorded for this clonotype. The V and J genes are TRBV7-3 and TRBJ2-2; D unresolved. Per the germline V gene, CDR1 is SGHTA and CDR2 is FQGTGA. Trimming cost V 5 bases and J 4 bases, with 11 bases left between them. The CDR3 spans 14 residues. The DNA for the CDR3 is TGTGCCAGCAGCCGCAATATGGGCACCGGGGAGCTGTTTTTT. Protein: CASSRNMGTGELFF.

This chain connects TRBV5-5 to TRBJ2-7; 7 nucleotides align to TRBD2. V shed 0 bases, J shed 4 bases, and the junction held 7 bases outside the gene matches. The germline V gene encodes CDR1 SGHKS and CDR2 YYEKEE (reference sequence). The CDR3 consists of 15 residues. CDR3 coding DNA: TGTGCCAGCAGCTTGGAGCCGGGACTATGGTACGAGCAGTACTTC. This encodes CASSLEPGLWYEQYF.

CDR3 amino acids: CASSLRGINIQYF. The CDR3 DNA reads TGTGCCAGCAGCCTCCGGGGGATAAACATTCAGTACTTC. The J gene is TRBJ2-4, the V gene TRBV7-9; maybe TRBD2 (6 bases). This CDR3 is 13 amino acids long. Germline V gives CDR1 SEHNR, CDR2 FQNEAQ (reference sequence). The V gene lost 5 bases and the J gene lost 6 bases, with 11 bases spanning the gap.

CDR3 sequence (DNA): TGTGCCAGCAGTCAGGACAGCCCCTACAATGAGCAGTTCTTC. This sequence encodes CASSQDSPYNEQFF. V is TRBV12-3 or TRBV12-4 and J is TRBJ2-1, with D perhaps TRBD1 (6 bases). Trimming shortened V by 5 bases and J by 2 bases, and 10 bases separated the two germline ends. This CDR3 has 14 residues.

V gene TRBV11-2 combines with J gene TRBJ2-3; D may be TRBD2 (6 bases). The CDR3 is 12 residues long. Germline V lookup: CDR1 SGHAT, CDR2 FQNNGV. V lost 0 bases, J lost 10 bases, and 8 bases lay in between. CDR3 sequence: CASSLDRRAQYF. As DNA, the CDR3 is TGTGCCAGCAGCTTAGACCGGAGGGCGCAGTATTTT.

This clonotype showed up many times. The rearrangement uses TRBV15 and TRBJ1-2, with unresolved D. V lost 0 bases and J 7 bases, leaving 15 bases between the germline ends. The V gene's germline CDR1 is LNHNV and CDR2 YYDKDF (reference sequence). This CDR3 is built from 15 residues. The CDR3 reads CATSRDGRSLSGYTF. The CDR3 region has the DNA TGTGCCACCAGCAGAGATGGCCGCAGTTTATCTGGCTACACCTTC.

The sample holds many counts of this clonotype. The chain employs TRBV7-2 and TRBJ2-7; 8 bases agree with TRBD2. The germline V gene has CDR1 SGHTA and CDR2 FQGNSA. There are 14 residues in the CDR3. J gave up 5 bases and V 8 bases, and 11 bases lay outside the gene matches. DNA of the CDR3: TGTGCCAGCGGACGACGGGAGGGGAAGCACGAGCAGTACTTC. Residues: CASGRREGKHEQYF.

This chain uses TRBV24-1 with TRBJ2-3; no reliable D call. The germline V gene has CDR1 KGHDR and CDR2 SFDVKD. This CDR3 comprises 13 residues. The V gene lost 5 bases and the J gene lost 0 bases, with 5 bases spanning the gap. The chain's CDR3 is CATSAQSTDTQYF. The CDR3 bases are TGTGCCACCAGTGCCCAAAGCACAGATACGCAGTATTTT.